These 8 T cell receptor beta chains were all obtained from the same sample, sequenced in a study of T cells in Graves' hyperthyroidism and ophthalmopathy (dated by TCRdb to 2018 to 2020). Libraries were built with multiplex PCR. Sequencing was carried out with an Illumina HiSeq 2000. The TCR beta CDR3 regions were amplified from the RNA transcripts. For the first round of RT-PCR on the TCR CDR3, the HTBI primer set was used together with the Qiagen OneStep RT-PCR kit. TCRdb redid the processing of the public reads, applying fastp at Q25 and MiXCR, and retained in-frame beta chains. Rows are unified per CDR3 protein, each entry keeping the most common DNA and genes. The sample data list roughly 640,000 distinct CDR3 sequences, and more than 15% of these were observed just once. Together, the top ten hold roughly 3.3% of the sample. Sample: blood. These receptors all come from a woman aged 40 to 49 with Graves' ophthalmopathy.

This clonotype appeared many times. This chain links TRBV6-1 with TRBJ1-1; D remains unclear. The germline V and J ends were trimmed by 6 bases and 4 bases, with 15 bases remaining between them. The germline V gene encodes CDR1 MNHNS and CDR2 SASEGT. The CDR3 is made up of 14 amino acids. DNA of the CDR3: TGTGCCAGCAGCCTCGATGGGCGGTCCACTGAAGCTTTCTTT. Encoded protein: CASSLDGRSTEAFF.

This clonotype was counted at least ten times. The CDR3, as DNA: TGTGCCAGCAGCCCATCTGGGACAGGGAGCAATGAGCAGTTCTTC. Translation: CASSPSGTGSNEQFF. This rearrangement joins TRBV2 to TRBJ2-1, with TRBD1 identical over 9 bases. The ends lost 6 bases at V and 6 bases at J; junction bases unmatched: 9. The CDR3 is 15 amino acids. CDR1 is SNHLY and CDR2 is FYNNEI in the germline V gene.

This clonotype was detected ten times or more. CDR3 in DNA: TGTGCCAGCTCACCCGAGCTAGATCAGCCCCAGCATTTT. It yields the protein CASSPELDQPQHF. The chain links TRBV18 to TRBJ1-5; D gene uncertain. This CDR3 spans 13 amino acids. V dropped 3 bases and J dropped 5 bases, with 8 bases sitting between them. Germline values: CDR1 KGHSH, CDR2 LQKENI.

This sequence joins TRBV12-3 or TRBV12-4 and TRBJ1-4; maybe TRBD1 (5 bases). Trimming took 6 bases from V and 6 from J, leaving 14 bases between them. The CDR3 contains 14 residues. CDR3 in amino acids: CASSRTGVDEKLFF. The CDR3 DNA reads TGTGCCAGCAGCCGTACGGGGGTGGATGAAAAACTGTTTTTT.

In its sample, this clonotype was seen many times. The chain has TRBV20-1 and TRBJ2-3; the D is unclear. Trimming removed 6 bases from V and 6 bases from J, with 13 bases in between. CDR1 DFQATT and CDR2 SNEGSKA come from the germline V gene (reference sequence). The CDR3 length is 12 residues. CDR3 DNA sequence: TGCAGTGCCAACTACGAGGCGGATACGCAGTATTTT. Its protein product is CSANYEADTQYF.

This clonotype was observed many times. This chain uses TRBV7-8 with TRBJ2-3; weak D call: TRBD2 (5 bases). CDR1 SGHVS and CDR2 FQNEAQ come from the germline V gene. The ends were cut back, 1 base at V and 2 bases at J, with 25 bases in the middle. This CDR3 is built from 20 residues. In DNA, the CDR3 is TGTGCCAGCAGCTTAGATGGGGTTGAGGGAGAGGTCCGTGTCACAGATACGCAGTATTTT. Amino acid sequence: CASSLDGVEGEVRVTDTQYF.

The chain couples TRBV18 to TRBJ2-3; D ambiguous. The germline V and J ends were trimmed by 2 bases and 6 bases, with 9 bases remaining between them. The CDR3 contains 13 residues. Germline CDR1 KGHSH, CDR2 LQKENI. As DNA, the CDR3 is TGTGCCAGCTCACCAGGTGAGGTGGATACGCAGTATTTT. It specifies CASSPGEVDTQYF.

The chain has TRBV9 and TRBJ1-2, with TRBD1 identical over 7 bases. The CDR3 extends over 14 amino acids. Germline CDR1 is SGDLS and CDR2 is YYNGEE. Unmatched junction bases numbered 7, after V lost 3 bases and J lost 5 bases. In nucleotides, the CDR3 is TGTGCCAGCAGCGACAGGGGAGCTGGATATGGCTACACCTTC. Protein sequence: CASSDRGAGYGYTF. The full variable domain, in which reference TRBV9 and TRBJ1-2 provide the parts outside the CDR3, is DSGVTQTPKHLITATGQRVTLRCSPRSGDLSVYWYQQSLDQGLQFLIQYYNGEERAKGNILERFSAQQFPDLHSELNLSSLELGDSALYFCASSDRGAGYGYTFGSGTRLTVV.